This passage covers 21 T cell receptor beta chains from one sample sequenced in a study of regulatory T cells in long-lasting Graves disease. Construction of the TCR beta libraries employed iRepertoire HTBI primers in conjunction with Arm-PCR of CDR3 regions. TCRdb re-derived calls from the multiplex PCR reads in MiXCR, one entry per CDR3 protein. The table records around 400,000 distinct CDR3 sequences, 15% to 18% of them present only once. Time point here: newly diagnosed GD, antithyroid drugs for less than 3 months. Extracted RNA from PBMCs served as the source of the TCR library. Sequencing used peripheral blood mononuclear cells (PBMCs), obtained at new diagnosis, from a patient treated with antithyroid drugs. The origin of the receptors is a female donor with Graves disease.

The CDR3 loop is CSVSLAGGPYNEQFF. The CDR3, as DNA: TGCAGCGTGTCACTAGCGGGAGGACCCTACAATGAGCAGTTCTTC. The rearrangement links TRBV29-1 to TRBJ2-1; 12 nucleotides line up with TRBD2. The CDR3 is 15 residues long. J lost 2 bases, V lost 6 bases, and 5 bases had no gene match. Germline values: CDR1 SQVTM, CDR2 ANQGSEA.

This clonotype was picked up many times. The chain is built from TRBV3-1 and TRBJ1-1, with 7 nucleotides matching TRBD1. Germline V gives CDR1 LGHDT, CDR2 YNNKEL (reference sequence). CDR3 length: 14 residues. The trim removed 4 bases at V and 4 bases at J, leaving 6 bases unmatched. The CDR3 protein is CASSPTDRRTEAFF. As DNA, the CDR3 is TGTGCCAGCAGCCCAACGGACAGGCGCACTGAAGCTTTCTTT.

There are many counts of this clonotype. The rearrangement uses TRBV10-3 and TRBJ2-3, with D tentatively TRBD2 (7 bases). The CDR3 has 16 amino acids. The germline gives CDR1 ENHRY, CDR2 SYGVKD. Trimming stripped 0 bases from V and 4 bases from J, with 14 bases between. The CDR3 spells CAISESTRGRADTQYF. CDR3 in DNA: TGTGCCATCAGTGAGTCGACGCGGGGGCGCGCAGATACGCAGTATTTT.

The sample holds many counts of this clonotype. The V and J genes are TRBV18 and TRBJ2-7; D is unresolved. CDR1 is KGHSH and CDR2 is LQKENI in the germline V gene. CDR3 length: 13 residues. Trimming left V 0 bases short and J 3 bases short, with 6 bases between. The CDR3 DNA reads TGTGCCAGCTCACCACCCGACAACTACGAGCAGTACTTC. Its translation: CASSPPDNYEQYF. Drawing the rest from reference TRBV18 and TRBJ2-7, the complete variable domain is NAGVMQNPRHLVRRRGQEARLRCSPMKGHSHVYWYRQLPEEGLKFMVYLQKENIIDESGMPKERFSAEFPKEGPSILRIQQVVRGDSAAYFCASSPPDNYEQYFGPGTRLTVT.

For this clonotype: With a far larger clone one base away, a read error is the likely cause. The rearrangement uses TRBV2 and TRBJ1-4; D unresolved. The CDR3 sequence is 15 residues long. The ends were cut back, 6 bases at V and 8 bases at J, with 19 bases in the middle. Looked up from germline, CDR1 is SNHLY and CDR2 is FYNNEI. The CDR3 DNA is TGTGCCAGCAGCCTAGCCCTCGGGGTGGGCGAAAAACTGTTTTTT. Amino acids: CASSLALGVGEKLFF.

The J gene is TRBJ2-1, the V gene TRBV3-1; TRBD2 matches 7 bases. Germline assignment: CDR1 LGHDT and CDR2 YNNKEL (reference sequence). CDR3 size: 18 residues. With 0 bases clipped from V and 0 bases from J, the junction kept 8 bases outside the gene matches. CDR3 sequence (DNA): TGTGCCAGCAGCCAAGAGGGGGGGACCAAACCCTCCTACAATGAGCAGTTCTTC. It specifies CASSQEGGTKPSYNEQFF.

The rearrangement uses TRBV20-1 and TRBJ1-1; D perhaps matches TRBD1 (5 bases). V was trimmed by 0 bases and J by 2 bases, leaving 16 bases between them. The germline V gene encodes CDR1 DFQATT and CDR2 SNEGSKA (reference sequence). This CDR3 comprises 16 residues. The CDR3 coding sequence is TGCAGTGCTAGAGATCCCCGGGGGGAGGAAAACACTGAAGCTTTCTTT. This translates into CSARDPRGEENTEAFF.

This clonotype has more than one count but fewer than ten. The chain combines TRBV27 with TRBJ2-7, with D possibly being TRBD1 (7 bases). This CDR3 is 17 amino acids long. V was cut by 3 bases and J by 5 bases, with 23 bases left in between. Germline V gene data show CDR1 as MNHEY and CDR2 as SMNVEV (reference sequence). CDR3 residues: CASSFSQGDKGGHEQYF. The CDR3 nucleotides read TGTGCCAGCAGTTTCTCCCAGGGGGATAAGGGGGGCCACGAGCAGTACTTC.

This clonotype has just a few counts. The J gene is TRBJ1-5, the V gene TRBV10-3; D not resolved. The CDR3 is 12 amino acids. Germline CDR1 reads ENHRY; CDR2 reads SYGVKD. Deletions cut 10 bases from V and 2 bases from J, with 9 bases between. CDR3 DNA sequence: TGTGCCACCTGGACGGGCAATCAGCCCCAGCATTTT. This translates into CATWTGNQPQHF.

This clonotype was found many times. The genes are TRBV4-1 and TRBJ2-1, with 11 bases matching TRBD1. After removal of 8 bases from V and 10 bases from J, the junction contained 13 bases not matched to a gene. Germline lookup yields CDR1 MGHRA and CDR2 YSYEKL. CDR3 length equals 15 residues. The CDR3 sequence is CASLPDRTGGGEQFF. CDR3 in DNA: TGCGCCAGCCTACCCGACAGGACAGGGGGCGGGGAGCAGTTCTTC.

This clonotype was counted ten times or more. The chain uses TRBV5-5 and TRBJ2-2, with D possibly TRBD2 on 6 matching bases. The germline V and J ends were trimmed by 7 bases and 0 bases, with 10 bases remaining between them. Germline CDR1 SGHKS, CDR2 YYEKEE (reference sequence). This CDR3 is built from 14 residues. The CDR3 nucleotides are TGTGCCAGCGGGGGGAGCCCGAACACCGGGGAGCTGTTTTTT. Translation: CASGGSPNTGELFF.

This clonotype appeared once. A much larger clonotype is one base distant, so this may be a read error. This chain connects TRBV7-6 to TRBJ2-7; 8 positions agree with TRBD1. Germline V CDR1 and CDR2: SGHVS, FNYEAQ. The CDR3 spans 14 residues. CDR3 coding DNA: TGTACCAGCAGCTTAGGGCGGACAGGGTATGAGCAGTACTTC. Protein sequence: CTSSLGRTGYEQYF.

This clonotype has ten or more counts. The V gene is TRBV5-1, the J gene TRBJ1-4, with TRBD1 identical over 7 bases. Germline-derived CDR1 and CDR2 are SGHRS and YFSETQ. This CDR3 spans 16 amino acids. Trimming took 4 bases from V and 0 from J; bases not matched to a gene: 6. The CDR3 DNA reads TGCGCCAGCAGCCAGGGACAGTCTGCAACTAATGAAAAACTGTTTTTT. It encodes CASSQGQSATNEKLFF.

The chain employs TRBV12-3 or TRBV12-4 and TRBJ1-2; tentative D call: TRBD1 (6 bases). The CDR3 covers 17 residues. V dropped 5 bases and J dropped 6 bases, with 25 bases sitting between them. In DNA form, the CDR3 reads TGTGCCAGCAGTCATAGCGGTAGAGTAGGGGGGGCCGATGGCTACACCTTC. As protein: CASSHSGRVGGADGYTF.

The table lists this clonotype with a few counts. Here the CDR3 DNA reads TGTGCCAGCAGATTCGGTGGTGGGGTCGGCGAGCAGTACTTC. This gives the protein CASRFGGGVGEQYF. This chain connects TRBV5-4 to TRBJ2-7; no clear D gene. Trimming left V 5 bases short and J 6 bases short, with 18 bases between. The CDR3 covers 14 residues. CDR1 is SGHNT, CDR2 YYREEE, per germline (reference sequence). Drawing the rest from reference TRBV5-4 and TRBJ2-7, the complete variable domain is ETGVTQSPTHLIKTRGQQVTLRCSSQSGHNTVSWYQQALGQGPQFIFQYYREEENGRGNFPPRFSGLQFPNYSSELNVNALELDDSALYLCASRFGGGVGEQYFGPGTRLTVT.

In the case of this clonotype: It may be a read error: a sequence one base away is much more abundant. The chain couples TRBV2 to TRBJ1-1, with D possibly being TRBD1 (6 bases). CDR1 SNHLY and CDR2 FYNNEI come from the germline V gene. The CDR3 runs to 14 residues. CDR3 DNA: TGTGCCAGCAGTGTCTTACTAAGGGACACTGGAGCTTTCTTT. Translating it yields CASSVLLRDTGAFF.

This clonotype was counted ten times or more. The genes are TRBV10-3 and TRBJ2-7; D unresolved. CDR3 length equals 14 residues. V was clipped by 6 bases and J by 2 bases, with 14 bases between them. Germline CDR1 ENHRY, CDR2 SYGVKD. The CDR3 is CAIRSGQLPYEQYF. The CDR3 coding sequence is TGTGCCATCAGGTCAGGTCAGTTACCCTACGAGCAGTACTTC.

This clonotype showed up many times. This CDR3 is CASSLTDNEQFF. CDR3 nucleotide sequence: TGTGCCAGCAGTTTAACAGACAATGAGCAGTTCTTC. The chain carries TRBV27 and TRBJ2-1; D gene unclear. The V gene's germline CDR1 is MNHEY and CDR2 SMNVEV (reference sequence). The CDR3 totals 12 residues. V dropped 2 bases and J dropped 5 bases, with 4 bases sitting between them.

This clonotype was observed at least ten times. The rearrangement links TRBV28 to TRBJ1-2; weak D call: TRBD1 (6 bases). Trimming left V 6 bases short and J 3 bases short, with 11 bases between. CDR1 MDHEN and CDR2 SYDVKM come from the germline V gene. The CDR3 extends over 13 amino acids. CDR3 sequence (DNA): TGTGCCAGCAGCTTCGCAGGGGACTATGGCTACACCTTC. It codes for CASSFAGDYGYTF.

This clonotype occurred many times. V usage is TRBV16 and J usage is TRBJ2-7; the match to TRBD1 covers 7 bases. The CDR3 spans 16 residues. The V gene end was trimmed by 3 bases and the J gene end by 2 bases; junction bases not matched to a gene: 10. Germline values: CDR1 KGHSY, CDR2 FQNENV. The CDR3 nucleotides are TGTGCCAGCAGCCATGGAACAGGGGAATCGACCTACGAGCAGTACTTC. This translates into CASSHGTGESTYEQYF.

The V call is TRBV12-3 or TRBV12-4, the J call TRBJ2-1; TRBD2 is a possible D gene (5 bases). V was shortened by 5 bases and J by 3 bases, with 17 bases between the two germline ends. CDR3 length: 16 residues. The CDR3 sequence: CASSPPRLANYNEQFF. In nucleotides, the CDR3 is TGTGCCAGCAGTCCCCCACGGCTAGCTAACTACAATGAGCAGTTCTTC.